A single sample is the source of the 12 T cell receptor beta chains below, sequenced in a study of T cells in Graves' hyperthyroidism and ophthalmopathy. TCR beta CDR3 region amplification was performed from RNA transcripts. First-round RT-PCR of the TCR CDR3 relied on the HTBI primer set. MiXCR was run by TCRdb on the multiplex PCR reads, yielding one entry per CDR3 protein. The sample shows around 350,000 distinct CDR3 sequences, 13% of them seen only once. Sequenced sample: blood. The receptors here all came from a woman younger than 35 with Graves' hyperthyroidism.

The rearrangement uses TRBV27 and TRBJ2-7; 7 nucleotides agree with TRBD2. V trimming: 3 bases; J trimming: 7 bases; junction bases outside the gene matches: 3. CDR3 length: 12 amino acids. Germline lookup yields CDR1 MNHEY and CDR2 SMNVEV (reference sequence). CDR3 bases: TGTGCCAGCAGTTTTGGGGAGGGGGAGCAGTACTTC. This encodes CASSFGEGEQYF.

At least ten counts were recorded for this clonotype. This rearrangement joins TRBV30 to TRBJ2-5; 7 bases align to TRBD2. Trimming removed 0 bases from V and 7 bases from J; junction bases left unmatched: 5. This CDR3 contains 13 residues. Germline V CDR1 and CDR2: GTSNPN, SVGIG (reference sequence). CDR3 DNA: TGTGCCTGGAGTGTAAACCCGGGAGGGACCCAGTACTTC. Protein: CAWSVNPGGTQYF.

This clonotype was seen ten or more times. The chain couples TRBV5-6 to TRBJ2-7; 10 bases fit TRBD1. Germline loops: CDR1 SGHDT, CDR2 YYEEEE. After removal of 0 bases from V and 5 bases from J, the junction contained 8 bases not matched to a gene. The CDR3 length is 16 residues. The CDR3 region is CASSLGMDRGFDEQYF. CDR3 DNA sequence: TGTGCCAGCAGCTTGGGGATGGACAGGGGGTTCGACGAGCAGTACTTC.

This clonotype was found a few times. CDR3 sequence reads: CAITATGQGYEQYF. In nucleotides, the CDR3 is TGTGCCATCACCGCGACGGGACAGGGTTACGAGCAGTACTTC. V usage is TRBV10-3 and J usage is TRBJ2-7; 9 nucleotides align to TRBD1. The J segment lost 4 bases and the V segment lost 7 bases, leaving 8 bases of the junction unmatched. This CDR3 is built from 14 residues. Germline V gene lookup returns CDR1 ENHRY and CDR2 SYGVKD.

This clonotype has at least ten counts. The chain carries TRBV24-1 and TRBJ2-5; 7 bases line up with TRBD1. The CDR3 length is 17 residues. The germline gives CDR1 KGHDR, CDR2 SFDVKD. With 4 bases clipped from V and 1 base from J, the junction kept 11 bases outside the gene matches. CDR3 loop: CATSDPRRGGSQETQYF. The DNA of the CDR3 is TGTGCCACCAGTGACCCTCGACGAGGGGGCAGCCAAGAGACCCAGTACTTC.

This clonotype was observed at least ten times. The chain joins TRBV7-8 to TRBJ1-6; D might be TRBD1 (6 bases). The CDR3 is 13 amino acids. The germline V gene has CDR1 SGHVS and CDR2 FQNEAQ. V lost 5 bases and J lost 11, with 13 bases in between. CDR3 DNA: TGTGCCAGCAGCACCAGGGGTGGTCCACCCCTCCACTTT. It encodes CASSTRGGPPLHF.

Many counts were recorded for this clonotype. This CDR3 reads CASRIDSILGYGYTF. The CDR3 nucleotides are TGTGCCAGCAGGATCGACAGCATACTCGGCTATGGCTACACCTTC. V and J are TRBV28 and TRBJ1-2; D is perhaps TRBD1 (5 bases). From germline, CDR1 is MDHEN and CDR2 SYDVKM. Trimming removed 6 bases at V and 4 bases at J, with 18 bases between. The CDR3 is made up of 15 amino acids.

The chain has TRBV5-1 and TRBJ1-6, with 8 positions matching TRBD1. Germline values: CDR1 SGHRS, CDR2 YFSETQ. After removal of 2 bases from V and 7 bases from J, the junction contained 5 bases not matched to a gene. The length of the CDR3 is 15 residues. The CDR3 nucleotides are TGCGCCAGCAGCTTTTTGACAGGGGCAAATTCACCCCTCCACTTT. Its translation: CASSFLTGANSPLHF.

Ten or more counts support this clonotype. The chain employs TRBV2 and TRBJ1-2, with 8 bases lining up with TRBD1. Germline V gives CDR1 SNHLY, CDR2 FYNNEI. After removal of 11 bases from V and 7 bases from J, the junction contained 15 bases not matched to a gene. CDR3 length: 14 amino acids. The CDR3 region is CARRHGQGSSGYTF. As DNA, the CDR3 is TGTGCCCGACGACACGGACAGGGTTCAAGTGGCTACACCTTC.

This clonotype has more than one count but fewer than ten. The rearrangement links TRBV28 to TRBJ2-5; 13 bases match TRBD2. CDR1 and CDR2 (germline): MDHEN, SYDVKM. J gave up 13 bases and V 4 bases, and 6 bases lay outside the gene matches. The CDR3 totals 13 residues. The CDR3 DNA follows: TGTGCCAGCAGTTCCGGGACTAGCGGGACTCGGTACTTC. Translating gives CASSSGTSGTRYF.

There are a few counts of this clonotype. In nucleotides, the CDR3 is TGTGCCAGCAGCTCCTCTAGCGGGAGTTTCAATGAGCAGTTCTTC. Protein product: CASSSSSGSFNEQFF. V is TRBV27 and J is TRBJ2-1; 10 bases agree with TRBD2. The CDR3 is 15 amino acids. The J segment lost 6 bases and the V segment lost 6 bases, leaving 8 bases of the junction unmatched. Looked up from germline, CDR1 is MNHEY and CDR2 is SMNVEV (reference sequence).

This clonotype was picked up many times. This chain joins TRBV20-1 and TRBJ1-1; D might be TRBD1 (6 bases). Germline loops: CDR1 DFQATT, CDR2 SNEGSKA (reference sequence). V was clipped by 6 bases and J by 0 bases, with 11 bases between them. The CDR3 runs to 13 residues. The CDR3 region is CSAEEGVNTEAFF. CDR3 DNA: TGCAGTGCCGAGGAGGGGGTGAACACTGAAGCTTTCTTT.